This T cell receptor beta chain is from a study of shared clonotypes between healthy human individuals. The germline gives CDR1 MNHEY, CDR2 SMNVEV (reference sequence). Trimming left V 4 bases short and J 3 bases short, with 16 bases between. The CDR3 has 15 residues. Naivety among CD8 cells was defined by CD45RO negativity and positive CCR7 selection, thereby excluding terminally differentiated effector memory CD45RA+ cells. Assay used: immunoSEQ multiplex PCR; TCRdb lists only in-frame clones, some missing. Of 1.5 million to 2.5 million clones detected, 85% to 95% appear once; the ten largest clones hold roughly 1%. Findings of the study overall: Rarefaction indicated that sorted-subset sequencing remained incomplete although depth was large.

Note on this clone: The antigen is unknown.

The TCR sequence derives from a man between 18 and 29 years old in good health. V is TRBV27 and J is TRBJ2-7; D gene unclear. The sequenced sample consisted of naive CD8+ T cells sorted from blood. CDR3 DNA sequence: TGTGCCAGCAGTTCTATGTATCAAGGGATCTACGAGCAGTACTTC. Amino acid sequence: CASSSMYQGIYEQYF.